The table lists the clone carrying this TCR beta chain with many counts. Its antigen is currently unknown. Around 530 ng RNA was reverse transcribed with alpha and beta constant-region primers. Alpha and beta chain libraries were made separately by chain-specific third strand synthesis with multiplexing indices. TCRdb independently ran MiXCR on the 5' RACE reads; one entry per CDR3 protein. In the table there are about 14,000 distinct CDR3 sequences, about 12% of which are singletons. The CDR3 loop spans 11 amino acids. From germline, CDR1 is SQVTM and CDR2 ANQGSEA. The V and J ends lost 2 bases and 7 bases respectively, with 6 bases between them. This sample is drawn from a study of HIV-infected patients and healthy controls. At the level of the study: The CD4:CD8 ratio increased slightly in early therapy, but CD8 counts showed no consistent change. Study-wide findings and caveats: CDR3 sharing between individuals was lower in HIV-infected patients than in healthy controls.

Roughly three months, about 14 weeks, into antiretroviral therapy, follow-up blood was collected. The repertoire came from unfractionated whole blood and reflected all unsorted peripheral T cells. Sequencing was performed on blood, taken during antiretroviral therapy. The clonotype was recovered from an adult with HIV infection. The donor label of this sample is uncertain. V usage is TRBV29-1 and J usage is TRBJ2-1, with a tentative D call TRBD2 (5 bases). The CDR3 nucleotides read TGCAGCGTTGAACGAGGGAATGAGCAGTTCTTC. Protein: CSVERGNEQFF.